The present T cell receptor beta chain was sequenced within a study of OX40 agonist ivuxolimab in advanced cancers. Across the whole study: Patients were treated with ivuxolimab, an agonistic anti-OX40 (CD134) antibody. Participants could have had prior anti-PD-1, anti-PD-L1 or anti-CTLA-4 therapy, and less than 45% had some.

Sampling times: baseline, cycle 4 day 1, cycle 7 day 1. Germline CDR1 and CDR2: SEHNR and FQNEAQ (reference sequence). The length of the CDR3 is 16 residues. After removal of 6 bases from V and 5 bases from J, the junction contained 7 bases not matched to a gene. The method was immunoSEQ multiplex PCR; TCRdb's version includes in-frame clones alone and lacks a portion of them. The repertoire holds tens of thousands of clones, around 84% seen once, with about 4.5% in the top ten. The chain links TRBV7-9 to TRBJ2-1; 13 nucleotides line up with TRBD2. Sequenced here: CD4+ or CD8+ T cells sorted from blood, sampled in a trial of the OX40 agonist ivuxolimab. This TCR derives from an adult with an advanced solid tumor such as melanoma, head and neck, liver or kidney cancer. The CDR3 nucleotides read TGTGCCAGCAGATCCAGGACTAGCGGGAGTAACAATGAGCAGTTCTTC. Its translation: CASRSRTSGSNNEQFF.